The clone carrying this TCR beta chain has only one observation. Then a second PCR, running roughly 6 to 12 cycles, was carried out with a sample-barcoded 5' primer and a J-beta primer mix. TCRdb re-called the 5' RACE reads with MiXCR, one entry per CDR3 protein. The repertoire has about 1 million distinct CDR3 sequences, 40% to 55% of them found once; the top ten carry approximately 17%. This entry comes from a study of blood T cells in healthy people across ages. Germline V gene data show CDR1 as SGHTA and CDR2 as FQGTGA. This CDR3 is 16 amino acids long. The V gene end was trimmed by 5 bases and the J gene end by 6 bases; junction bases not matched to a gene: 9.

The receptor was isolated from a woman aged 55-69 years in good health. Specimen: blood. V gene TRBV7-3 combines with J gene TRBJ2-1; TRBD2 matches 11 bases. The CDR3 bases are TGTGCCAGCAGCCCTATAGGACTAGCGGGCCCCAATGAGCAGTTCTTC. This codes for CASSPIGLAGPNEQFF.